These 19 T cell receptor beta chains originate from one sample sequenced in a study of blood T cell repertoires in COVID-19. Only in-frame clones appear in the TCRdb table, and some are missing; sequencing was by immunoSEQ multiplex PCR. The top ten hold roughly 4% of the sample, which has approximately 290,000 clones, roughly 85% seen once. The sample consisted of PBMCs or T cells enriched from blood (not recorded which). The origin of the receptors is a woman in her 30s who had recovered from COVID-19.

This chain connects TRBV29-1 to TRBJ2-7, with TRBD1 identical over 10 bases. CDR1 is SQVTM, CDR2 ANQGSEA, per germline. This CDR3 has 15 residues. J lost 2 bases, V lost 4 bases, and 8 bases had no gene match. The CDR3 nucleotides are TGCAGCGTTGGCCTTCCGGGACAGGGGACCTACGAGCAGTACTTC. This sequence encodes CSVGLPGQGTYEQYF.

This chain uses TRBV29-1 with TRBJ1-1; D is undetermined. This CDR3 is built from 14 residues. In germline, CDR1 is SQVTM, CDR2 ANQGSEA. V was cut by 3 bases and J by 8 bases, with 19 bases left in between. Here the CDR3 reads CSVDRRSVPPEAFF. The CDR3 region has the DNA TGCAGCGTTGACCGACGCAGCGTCCCACCGGAAGCTTTCTTT.

J is TRBJ2-7 and V is TRBV7-9, with a weak D call TRBD1 (6 bases). The CDR3 totals 13 residues. Trimming pared 6 bases from V and 0 bases from J, leaving 9 bases between. CDR1 and CDR2 (germline): SEHNR, FQNEAQ (reference sequence). The CDR3 is CASRDRSSYEQYF. The CDR3 DNA is TGTGCCAGCAGAGACAGGAGCTCCTACGAGCAGTACTTC. The full variable domain, rest sourced from reference TRBV7-9 and TRBJ2-7, is DTGVSQNPRHKITKRGQNVTFRCDPISEHNRLYWYRQTLGQGPEFLTYFQNEAQLEKSRLLSDRFSAERPKGSFSTLEIQRTEQGDSAMYLCASRDRSSYEQYFGPGTRLTVT.

J is TRBJ2-1 and V is TRBV6-5; TRBD2 aligns across 11 bases. J lost 8 bases, V lost 0 bases, and 6 bases had no gene match. The CDR3 is made up of 16 amino acids. In germline, CDR1 is MNHEY, CDR2 SVGAGI. CDR3 in DNA: TGTGCCAGCAGTTACTCGAGGCTAGCGGGAGGCGATGAGCAGTTCTTC. It is translated as CASSYSRLAGGDEQFF.

This clone was observed a single time. This rearrangement joins TRBV5-1 to TRBJ1-2, with 8 bases matching TRBD1. V was clipped by 0 bases and J by 4 bases; unmatched bases: 8. The length of the CDR3 is 16 residues. CDR1 and CDR2 from the germline V gene are SGHRS and YFSETQ. CDR3 nucleotides: TGCGCCAGCAGCTTGGGGACAGGGACCCCTACCTATGGCTACACCTTC. Translation: CASSLGTGTPTYGYTF.

The rearrangement joins TRBV7-2 to TRBJ2-1; tentative D call: TRBD1 (6 bases). Trimming took 1 base from V and 5 from J, leaving 12 bases between them. In germline, CDR1 is SGHTA, CDR2 FQGNSA. CDR3 length: 15 residues. The CDR3 here is CASSLEAGQNNEQFF. Here the CDR3 DNA reads TGTGCCAGCAGCTTAGAGGCCGGACAGAACAATGAGCAGTTCTTC.

The rearrangement uses TRBV3-1 (or the pseudogene TRBV3-2) and TRBJ1-1; unclear D gene. Germline CDR1 reads LGHDT; CDR2 reads YNNKEL (reference sequence). Trimming removed 1 base at V and 3 bases at J, with 6 bases between. CDR3 size: 13 residues. The CDR3 DNA follows: TGTGCCAGCAGCCAAGTTTCAGACACTGAAGCTTTCTTT. Encoded protein: CASSQVSDTEAFF.

The CDR3 here is CASRLESRVYEQYF. For the CDR3, the DNA is TGTGCCAGCAGGTTAGAATCACGTGTCTACGAGCAGTACTTC. This chain links TRBV2 with TRBJ2-7; D is uncertain. The CDR3 covers 14 residues. V lost 6 bases and J lost 3, with 15 bases in between. The germline CDR1 and CDR2 sequences are SNHLY and FYNNEI.

The V gene is TRBV21-1, the J gene TRBJ1-1. TRBV21-1 is a listed pseudogene. The CDR3 is 15 amino acids. The CDR3 DNA follows: TGTGCCAGCAGCTCCCGGGACTTATCGAACACTGAAGCTTTCTTT. Translating gives CASSSRDLSNTEAFF.

This chain connects TRBV30 to TRBJ1-6; 8 nucleotides align to TRBD1. J gave up 12 bases and V 5 bases, and 9 bases lay outside the gene matches. In germline, CDR1 is GTSNPN, CDR2 SVGIG (reference sequence). The CDR3 totals 13 residues. CDR3 sequence (DNA): TGTGCCTGGCGCTCGACAGGGGCTGGACCCCTCCACTTT. Translation gives CAWRSTGAGPLHF. The full variable domain, with the rest looked up from reference TRBV30 and TRBJ1-6, is SQTIHQWPATLVQPVGSPLSLECTVEGTSNPNLYWYRQAAGRGLQLLFYSVGIGQISSEVPQNLSASRPQDRQFILSSKKLLLSDSGFYLCAWRSTGAGPLHFGNGTRLTVT.

The rearrangement links TRBV9 to TRBJ1-1, with 7 bases that match TRBD1. V lost 4 bases and J lost 11; bases outside the gene matches: 11. Germline V CDR1 and CDR2: SGDLS, YYNGEE. The CDR3 is 13 amino acids. This CDR3 is CASSIGQEGVAFF. CDR3 DNA sequence: TGTGCCAGCAGCATCGGACAGGAGGGTGTGGCTTTCTTT.

The chain has TRBV5-1 and TRBJ1-1; the match to TRBD1 covers 7 bases. CDR1 SGHRS and CDR2 YFSETQ come from the germline V gene. This CDR3 has 12 amino acids. Losses at the gene ends were 4 bases for V and 5 bases for J; bases not matched to a gene: 2. The CDR3 protein is CASSARGTEAFF. The CDR3 DNA is TGCGCCAGCAGCGCCAGGGGGACTGAAGCTTTCTTT.

The chain links TRBV7-8 to TRBJ1-2, with D maybe TRBD1 (6 bases). There are 15 residues in the CDR3. Germline CDR1 and CDR2: SGHVS and FQNEAQ. V was trimmed by 3 bases and J by 8 bases, leaving 19 bases between them. In nucleotides, the CDR3 is TGTGCCAGCAGCTTGGGTGGCAGGGGTTATGGGGGCTACACCTTC. Translating it yields CASSLGGRGYGGYTF.

The rearrangement joins TRBV6-2 or TRBV6-3 to TRBJ2-1, with TRBD2 identical over 7 bases. Per the germline V gene, CDR1 is MNHEY and CDR2 is SVGEGT. J lost 1 base, V lost 6 bases, and 21 bases had no gene match. The CDR3 has 20 amino acids. The CDR3 sequence: CASSHVEGGEGVFSYNEQFF. For the CDR3, the DNA is TGTGCCAGCAGCCACGTGGAGGGTGGGGAGGGAGTTTTTTCCTACAATGAGCAGTTCTTC.

The chain combines TRBV14 with TRBJ2-7; D gene ambiguous. The CDR3 has 13 amino acids. The germline V gene encodes CDR1 SGHDN and CDR2 FVKESK. The V end lost 0 bases, the J end lost 5 bases, and 8 bases lay between the germline ends. CDR3 amino acids: CASSQDLGHEQYF. In DNA, the CDR3 is TGTGCCAGCAGCCAAGATCTAGGCCACGAGCAGTACTTC.

This clone was found once. Other nucleotide sequences from this sample produce the same CDR3. The rearrangement uses TRBV9 and TRBJ2-3; 7 nucleotides agree with TRBD2. Losses at the gene ends were 3 bases for V and 3 bases for J; bases not matched to a gene: 1. The CDR3 is 13 amino acids. The germline gives CDR1 SGDLS, CDR2 YYNGEE. CDR3 loop: CASSAGGTDTQYF. The CDR3 DNA follows: TGTGCCAGCAGCGCGGGAGGTACAGATACGCAGTATTTT.

This clone was observed a single time. The chain has TRBV27 and TRBJ2-3; D gene unclear. V was pared by 3 bases and J by 3 bases, with 10 bases between. This CDR3 contains 14 residues. CDR1 MNHEY and CDR2 SMNVEV come from the germline V gene (reference sequence). For the CDR3, the DNA is TGTGCCAGCAGTTTTGTTATCGGTACAGATACGCAGTATTTT. Protein: CASSFVIGTDTQYF.

The chain couples TRBV5-1 to TRBJ1-2; the D gene is possibly TRBD1 (6 bases). This CDR3 is built from 13 residues. Germline values: CDR1 SGHRS, CDR2 YFSETQ. Trimming took 4 bases from V and 5 from J, leaving 12 bases between them. This CDR3 is CASSPQGQYGYTF. In DNA form, the CDR3 reads TGCGCCAGCAGCCCTCAGGGGCAGTATGGCTACACCTTC.

The chain carries TRBV6-5 and TRBJ1-2, with no clear D. The V gene lost 6 bases and the J gene lost 9 bases, with 8 bases spanning the gap. Germline V lookup: CDR1 MNHEY, CDR2 SVGAGI. The CDR3 totals 10 residues. In nucleotides, the CDR3 is TGTGCCAGCAGCCTACTCAGCTACACCTTC. This codes for CASSLLSYTF.